This TCR beta chain was observed in a study of vaccination effects on CD4 cells after COVID-19 (dated by TCRdb to between 2021 and 2024). Regarding the complete study: To identify antigen-specific CD4+ T cell clonotypes by their expansion, the ViraFEST assay first stimulated PBMC with viral peptide pools and then applied TCR sequencing. Post-vaccine samples across the study were collected a median of 72 days after the second dose, with a range of 14 to 241. Each well held more than 1.5 million PBMC cultured in IMDM containing roughly 5.1% human AB serum, 8 to 10 IU/ml IL-2 and gentamicin, along with approximately 10 ug/ml peptides. The study compared SARS-CoV-2 spike-specific CD4+ TCR repertoires before and after mRNA vaccination in COVID-19 convalescent patients and infection-naive vaccine recipients. Altogether, nine to ten COVID-19 convalescent patients and 4 SARS-CoV-2-naive healthy vaccine recipients made up the full study. Cultures from other donors in the study were sequenced using the Oncomine TCR Beta short-read assay on an Illumina iSeq 100.

After approximately 11 days of culture, CD4+ T cells were isolated with the EasySep CD4+ T cell isolation kit. Each participant got two doses of an mRNA SARS-CoV-2 vaccine, either BNT162b2 or mRNA-1273. Negative nucleocapsid antibody results before and after vaccination confirmed that the healthy vaccine recipients had no prior SARS-CoV-2 infection. Half of the culture medium was replaced with fresh IL-2-containing medium on days 3 and 7. Unless noted otherwise, every peptide stimulation condition was grown in triplicate wells. PBMC were separated from whole blood using Ficoll-Paque Plus gradient centrifugation and were then either cryopreserved at -140C or used fresh. The QIAamp micro DNA kit was used to extract genomic DNA from the cultured CD4+ T cells. Comment on this clone: Its antigen remains undetermined. Per-base qualities were not stored, and no clone one base away is much larger.

Receptors were amplified or captured by the immunoSEQ multiplex PCR assay. TCR beta CDR3 sequencing was performed on DNA from the cultured, isolated CD4+ T cells. The paper's processing steps were these. Non-productive TCR sequences were removed, reads were trimmed to the CDR3 region, and CDR3s of at least 7 amino acids were retained. Antigen-specific clonotypes were identified using the MANAFEST web app by comparison of expansion in peptide wells against reference cultures. To count as positive, a clone had to show expansion at FDR<0.05 compared with the reference and with all other wells, an odds ratio above 5, and a frequency above 0.1% in two replicate wells. A clonotype was called cross-reactive if it was significantly expanded both in SARS-CoV-2 spike wells and in at least one common cold coronavirus spike condition. Levenshtein distance calculated with the stringdist R package was used to assess CDR3 similarity, and unrooted trees were constructed with ape in R 3.6.1. In TCRdb, the immuneACCESS table is reduced to in-frame sequences with V and J assigned. These tables do not hold every clone; where another copy was compared, an unresolved V gene accounts for under half, and the others remain unexplained. V and J calls and clone size come straight from that table; D and trimming were deduced from the DNA. This sample gives 66,000 or so clones in total; around 70% of them show up just once. The top ten constitute 2% to 2.5% of the sample.

V sheds 0 bases and J sheds 0 bases, leaving 6 bases between their ends. As encoded in the germline V gene, CDR1 is SGHRS while CDR2 is YFSETQ. Including the terminal cysteine and phenylalanine, the CDR3 comprises 14 residues. Only the CDR3 DNA stays, 42 bases, in frame from base 1. The paper as a whole reports these results and caveats: At late post-vaccination timepoints, both infection-induced and vaccine-induced clones showed marked clonal contraction, consistent with waning T cell responses. Limitations of the study were the small number of convalescent patients and the absence of early post-infection timepoints. In healthy vaccine recipients, vaccine-induced clones were almost all SARS-CoV-2 mono-reactive, with only 1 of 255 being cross-reactive with common cold coronaviruses.

This chain joins TRBV5-1 to TRBJ2-5; the D segment cannot be called with confidence. The clonotype was recovered from a human donor who received a COVID-19 vaccine. Material: CD4+ T cells from PBMCs cultured without peptide, obtained after COVID-19 vaccination. The sequenced DNA is TGCGCCAGCAGCTTGGCCCCGTACCAAGAGACCCAGTACTTC. It encodes CASSLAPYQETQYF.